This TCR beta chain stems from a study of cytomegalovirus exposure and HLA in healthy donors. Per germline, CDR1 SGHRS and CDR2 YFSETQ. The CDR3 length is 15 residues. Of note for this clone: Mismatch with germline at one junction end may stem from a read error.

Use of 60 Vbeta and 13 Jbeta primers characterized the PCR. Sequencing used immunoSEQ multiplex PCR; TCRdb keeps in-frame clones, though not all of them. The sample totals approximately 50,000 clones. The TCR comes from a female donor in good health and CMV-seronegative. This chain connects TRBV5-1 to TRBJ2-2, with 10 bases identical to TRBD2. The sequencing input was PBMCs. The CDR3 coding sequence is TGCGCCAGCCGCTTAGCGGGGGGTAACACCGGGGAGCTGTTTTTT. Protein: CASRLAGGNTGELFF.